This T cell receptor beta chain was retrieved from a study of blood T cell repertoires in COVID-19. Study at large: Samples of COVID-19 (acute and convalescent) were obtained from the United States, Italy and Spain. Sample material is recorded as cDNA or gDNA derived from T cells, B-cell-depleted T cells, or PBMCs.

The CDR3 covers 12 residues. V dropped 6 bases and J dropped 5 bases, with 8 bases sitting between them. In the source study's methods: Reference gene primer amplification in the assay estimated nucleated cell counts. The data were produced by immunoSEQ multiplex PCR, yet TCRdb's version contains in-frame clones alone and is incomplete. The V and J calls and clone size were taken over from that table, and D and trimming were inferred from the DNA. The table shows under 150,000 clones, with about 92% occurring only once. This clone was recorded once. This chain joins TRBV12-3 or TRBV12-4 and TRBJ1-5, with D tentatively TRBD1 (5 bases). Sequencing input: peripheral blood. The receptor's source is a man aged 45 to 65 with active COVID-19. The CDR3 coding sequence is TGTGCCAGCAGACTCAGGGATCAGCCCCAGCATTTT. It is translated as CASRLRDQPQHF.